Following are 8 T cell receptor beta chains from one sample sequenced in a study of shared clonotypes between healthy human individuals. The assay was immunoSEQ multiplex PCR, and TCRdb's table has in-frame clones only and misses some. Here the sample spans around 2.1 million clones, around 95% being singletons. Sequencing was performed on naive CD4+ T cells sorted from blood. Described subset: CD45RA+ positively selected. The receptors stem from a man younger than 30 in good health.

J is TRBJ2-5 and V is TRBV4-3; TRBD2 matches 8 bases. Trimming at V came to 1 base and at J to 1 base, leaving 5 bases not matched to a gene. The CDR3 sequence is 16 residues long. CDR1 and CDR2 (germline): LGHNA, YSLEER. CDR3 sequence reads: CASSQGLAGTQETQYF. The CDR3, as DNA: TGCGCCAGCAGCCAAGGGCTAGCGGGCACCCAAGAGACCCAGTACTTC.

The chain recombines TRBV27 with TRBJ1-5; unclear D gene. CDR3 size: 13 residues. V was trimmed by 4 bases and J by 8 bases, leaving 12 bases between them. CDR1 and CDR2 from the germline V gene are MNHEY and SMNVEV (reference sequence). This CDR3 reads CASSYNPREPQHF. The CDR3 region has the DNA TGTGCCAGCAGTTATAACCCACGGGAGCCCCAGCATTTT.

V is TRBV9 and J is TRBJ1-2, with 10 bases identical to TRBD1. V was pared by 0 bases and J by 7 bases, with 15 bases of the junction left unmatched. Looked up from germline, CDR1 is SGDLS and CDR2 is YYNGEE. This CDR3 is built from 18 residues. In DNA form, the CDR3 reads TGTGCCAGCAGCGTAGCTTTGGGGGCCGACAGGGGGCCCTTTGGCTACACCTTC. This gives the protein CASSVALGADRGPFGYTF.

This chain joins TRBV20-1 and TRBJ1-1, with 8 bases fitting TRBD1. This CDR3 comprises 11 residues. Germline V gene lookup returns CDR1 DFQATT and CDR2 SNEGSKA (reference sequence). Trimming cost V 3 bases and J 10 bases; bases outside gene matches: 4. The CDR3 here is CSARGTGRAFF. CDR3 bases: TGCAGTGCTAGGGGGACAGGAAGAGCTTTCTTT.

The genes are TRBV27 and TRBJ2-1, with 9 bases lining up with TRBD1. V lost 5 bases, J lost 4 bases, and 3 bases stayed unmatched. Germline loops: CDR1 MNHEY, CDR2 SMNVEV (reference sequence). This CDR3 is 14 amino acids long. CDR3: CASSAGQGYNEQFF. The CDR3 nucleotides read TGTGCCAGCAGTGCGGGACAGGGATACAATGAGCAGTTCTTC.

This rearrangement joins TRBV28 to TRBJ1-2; D uncertain. Deletions cut 2 bases from V and 0 bases from J, with 10 bases between. Germline CDR1 is MDHEN and CDR2 is SYDVKM. CDR3 length: 15 amino acids. The CDR3 region has the DNA TGTGCCAGCAGTTTAGGGGTCTTTTCTAACTATGGCTACACCTTC. Encoded protein: CASSLGVFSNYGYTF.

The chain combines TRBV5-5 with TRBJ2-1; TRBD2 aligns across 7 bases. Looked up from germline, CDR1 is SGHKS and CDR2 is YYEKEE (reference sequence). The CDR3 runs to 15 residues. Trimming took 0 bases from V and 9 from J; bases not matched to a gene: 9. The CDR3 bases are TGTGCCAGCAGCTTGGCCGCGGGGGAAGTGAGTGAGCAGTTCTTC. Translation: CASSLAAGEVSEQFF.

Regarding this clone: Other DNA variants within this sample encode the same CDR3. The genes are TRBV18 and TRBJ1-1; D possibly corresponds to TRBD1 (6 bases). V was clipped by 0 bases and J by 0 bases, with 8 bases between them. Germline CDR1 reads KGHSH; CDR2 reads LQKENI. The CDR3 length is 15 residues. For the CDR3, the DNA is TGTGCCAGCTCACCACCCCCAGGGGTGAACACTGAAGCTTTCTTT. It encodes CASSPPPGVNTEAFF.